The source of this T cell receptor beta chain is a study of OX40 agonist ivuxolimab in advanced cancers. Broader study findings: The antigen specificity of the peripheral T cells (those that were expanded) was not determined. At 0.1 to 3.0 mg/kg and by week 6, clonal expansion occurred in CD4+ and CD8+ blood T cells.

The CDR3 covers 13 residues. Trimming took 3 bases from V and 8 from J; bases not matched to a gene: 2. This clone was found once. The target antigen is unknown. Sequencing used immunoSEQ multiplex PCR; TCRdb keeps in-frame clones, though not all of them. The sample shows tens of thousands of clones, approximately 90% of them seen only once. V is TRBV23-1 and J is TRBJ1-2; TRBD1 matches at 11 bases. TRBV23-1 is sorted into the ORF group, with uncertain function. The sample consisted of CD4+ or CD8+ T cells sorted from blood, taken in a trial of the OX40 agonist ivuxolimab. The clonotype comes from an adult with an advanced solid tumor such as melanoma, head and neck, liver or kidney cancer. The CDR3 region has the DNA TGCGCCAGCAGTCAGCGGACAGGGGGCGGCTACACCTTC. Protein: CASSQRTGGGYTF.